Below, 18 T cell receptor beta chains from the same sample are listed, as sequenced in a study of Ad26.COV2.S vaccination and SARS-CoV-2 variants. The method was immunoSEQ multiplex PCR; TCRdb's version includes in-frame clones alone and lacks a portion of them. The profile shows some 240,000 clones, roughly 85% of them singletons. As for treatment: roughly 18 received Ad26.COV2.S at low or high dose, single or two shots; about 5 received placebo; per-sample allocation not given. Samples analyzed were those drawn on day 63 after the first vaccine or placebo injection. The specimen was peripheral blood, collected in a trial of Ad26.COV2.S vaccine versus placebo. All receptors come from a person between 18 and 60 years old who received the Ad26.COV2.S COVID-19 vaccine or a placebo.

The chain combines TRBV7-2 with TRBJ2-5, with 10 bases identical to TRBD2. This CDR3 has 15 residues. In germline, CDR1 is SGHTA, CDR2 FQGNSA. Trimming cost V 6 bases and J 4 bases; bases outside gene matches: 8. The CDR3 loop reads CASRESGTSVETQYF. CDR3 DNA: TGTGCCAGCAGGGAGTCTGGGACTAGCGTAGAGACCCAGTACTTC. Using reference TRBV7-2 and TRBJ2-5 for the parts outside the CDR3, the full variable domain is GAGVSQSPSNKVTEKGKDVELRCDPISGHTALYWYRQSLGQGLEFLIYFQGNSAPDKSGLPSDRFSAERTGGSVSTLTIQRTQQEDSAVYLCASRESGTSVETQYFGPGTRLLVL.

The V gene is TRBV7-8, the J gene TRBJ1-3, with no clear D. V was pared by 2 bases and J by 4 bases, with 9 bases between. This CDR3 comprises 14 residues. The germline V gene has CDR1 SGHVS and CDR2 FQNEAQ. The CDR3 region is CASSLSSPGNTIYF. The CDR3 bases are TGTGCCAGCAGCTTATCGAGTCCAGGAAACACCATATATTTT.

The chain joins TRBV29-1 to TRBJ1-2; unclear D gene. CDR1 is SQVTM and CDR2 is ANQGSEA in the germline V gene. The CDR3 is 11 residues long. V was clipped by 5 bases and J by 8 bases, with 12 bases between them. DNA of the CDR3: TGCAGCGTTAATATGGGATACGGCTACACCTTC. Its translation is CSVNMGYGYTF.

This clone was seen only a few times. This chain joins TRBV7-3 and TRBJ1-6; D not resolved. Germline CDR1 is SGHTA and CDR2 is FQGTGA. The CDR3 totals 12 residues. Trimming stripped 5 bases from V and 7 bases from J, with 6 bases between. CDR3 protein: CASSLGNSPLHF. The CDR3 DNA reads TGTGCCAGCAGCCTCGGGAATTCACCCCTCCACTTT.

The chain employs TRBV18 and TRBJ1-3; D is perhaps TRBD1 (6 bases). V dropped 3 bases and J dropped 6 bases, with 12 bases sitting between them. The CDR3 length is 14 residues. The germline gives CDR1 KGHSH, CDR2 LQKENI. The CDR3 DNA sequence: TGTGCCAGCTCACCCGGGACATTCCTAAACACCATATATTTT. Amino acid sequence: CASSPGTFLNTIYF.

This sequence joins TRBV6-5 and TRBJ1-1; D not resolved. Germline V gene lookup returns CDR1 MNHEY and CDR2 SVGAGI. The CDR3 contains 16 residues. Trimming stripped 4 bases from V and 2 bases from J, with 17 bases between. The CDR3 here is CASSWQETTENTEAFF. CDR3 nucleotide sequence: TGTGCCAGCAGTTGGCAAGAAACAACTGAAAACACTGAAGCTTTCTTT.

This chain links TRBV2 with TRBJ2-7; D uncertain. V lost 1 base to trimming and J lost 0 bases, with 7 bases between them. CDR1 is SNHLY, CDR2 FYNNEI, per germline. The CDR3 is 14 residues long. CDR3 DNA sequence: TGTGCCAGCAGTGAAGGTGACGCCTCCTACGAGCAGTACGTC. This translates into CASSEGDASYEQYV.

The chain links TRBV10-2 to TRBJ2-2; TRBD2 matches 11 bases. The germline V gene encodes CDR1 WSHSY and CDR2 SAAADI. V lost 4 bases, J lost 7 bases, and 5 bases stayed unmatched. This CDR3 comprises 15 residues. The CDR3 coding sequence is TGCGCCAGCAGTGTAGCGGGGGGGCAGGACGGGGAGCTGTTTTTT. The encoded protein is CASSVAGGQDGELFF.

V is TRBV24-1 and J is TRBJ2-5; D remains unclear. Germline lookup yields CDR1 KGHDR and CDR2 SFDVKD. Deletions cut 5 bases from V and 5 bases from J, with 8 bases between. CDR3 length: 12 amino acids. The DNA of the CDR3 is TGTGCCACCAGTGCAGATGGCGAGACCCAGTACTTC. Translation: CATSADGETQYF.

The chain joins TRBV18 to TRBJ2-7, with 9 bases that match TRBD2. CDR3 length: 15 residues. CDR1 KGHSH and CDR2 LQKENI come from the germline V gene. The V gene end was trimmed by 2 bases and the J gene end by 3 bases; junction bases not matched to a gene: 5. The CDR3, as DNA: TGTGCCAGCTCACCAGTGAGCGGGGGGAACTACGAGCAGTACTTC. Amino acid sequence: CASSPVSGGNYEQYF.

There are a few counts of this clone. This chain uses TRBV7-9 with TRBJ1-4, with TRBD1 matching over 7 bases. The germline V gene encodes CDR1 SEHNR and CDR2 FQNEAQ (reference sequence). The CDR3 length is 15 residues. After removal of 3 bases from V and 2 bases from J, the junction contained 3 bases not matched to a gene. The CDR3 region has the DNA TGTGCCAGCAGCTTGGGGGGACAGACTAATGAAAAACTGTTTTTT. It yields the protein CASSLGGQTNEKLFF.

This rearrangement joins TRBV5-1 to TRBJ2-3; D is ambiguous. Germline CDR1 and CDR2: SGHRS and YFSETQ. Trimming left V 6 bases short and J 0 bases short, with 14 bases between. This CDR3 contains 15 residues. CDR3 DNA sequence: TGCGCCAGCAAACAACAAGCAACTAGCACAGATACGCAGTATTTT. It encodes CASKQQATSTDTQYF.

This sequence joins TRBV2 and TRBJ2-7; 10 nucleotides match TRBD1. The length of the CDR3 is 14 residues. The junction had 8 bases not matched to a gene; V was cut back by 6 bases and J by 6 bases. The germline V gene encodes CDR1 SNHLY and CDR2 FYNNEI. CDR3 amino acids: CASRRDRGWGEQYF. The CDR3 DNA sequence: TGTGCCAGCAGACGGGACAGGGGTTGGGGCGAGCAGTACTTC.

This clone was seen only once. The V call is TRBV11-2, the J call TRBJ2-5; perhaps D is TRBD1 or TRBD2 (6 bases each). The CDR3 sequence is 17 residues long. With 1 base removed from V and 5 bases from J, the gap between germline ends came to 20 bases. CDR1 and CDR2 from the germline V gene are SGHAT and FQNNGV. For the CDR3, the DNA is TGTGCCAGCAGCTTAGTGGTAGCCGGGACAAGCGGGGAGACCCAGTACTTC. Translation: CASSLVVAGTSGETQYF. Complete variable domain (other parts from reference TRBV11-2 and TRBJ2-5): EAGVAQSPRYKIIEKRQSVAFWCNPISGHATLYWYQQILGQGPKLLIQFQNNGVVDDSQLPKDRFSAERLKGVDSTLKIQPAKLEDSAVYLCASSLVVAGTSGETQYFGPGTRLLVL.

The V gene is TRBV24-1, the J gene TRBJ2-5; TRBD2 might be the D (6 bases). This CDR3 is 14 amino acids long. Germline CDR1 is KGHDR and CDR2 is SFDVKD. V was clipped by 3 bases and J by 5 bases, with 12 bases between them. The CDR3 loop is CATSDAGTYETQYF. As DNA, the CDR3 is TGTGCCACCAGTGATGCCGGGACTTACGAGACCCAGTACTTC.

Concerning this clone: This specimen includes other DNA sequences encoding the same CDR3. The chain couples TRBV7-2 to TRBJ2-5; D is unclear. V lost 1 base to trimming and J lost 5 bases, with 5 bases between them. CDR3 length: 12 amino acids. Per germline, CDR1 SGHTA and CDR2 FQGNSA. In nucleotides, the CDR3 is TGTGCCAGCAGCTTAGTACCGGAGACCCAGTACTTC. Encoded protein: CASSLVPETQYF.

V is TRBV9 and J is TRBJ1-2, with 10 bases matching TRBD1. The CDR3 is 18 amino acids. V was clipped by 0 bases and J by 9 bases; unmatched bases: 17. In germline, CDR1 is SGDLS, CDR2 YYNGEE. The CDR3: CASSVEGLGQGFRRSYTF. CDR3 coding DNA: TGTGCCAGCAGCGTAGAGGGCTTGGGACAGGGGTTTAGGAGGAGCTACACCTTC.

This clone was counted a few times. This rearrangement joins TRBV2 to TRBJ2-7, with TRBD2 matching over 7 bases. The CDR3 length is 16 residues. V gave up 6 bases and J gave up 3 bases; unmatched junction bases: 14. Germline V gives CDR1 SNHLY, CDR2 FYNNEI. The chain's CDR3 is CASRKETGTNYYEQYV. In DNA, the CDR3 is TGTGCCAGCAGGAAGGAAACCGGGACTAACTACTACGAGCAGTACGTC.